This TCR beta chain was sequenced during a study of cytomegalovirus exposure and HLA in healthy donors. On the study more broadly: A later analysis reported the approximately 120 validation repertoires used the same platform as the approximately 670 first-cohort repertoires.

Clones were sequenced by immunoSEQ multiplex PCR, and TCRdb holds only the in-frame ones, with some missing. Here the sample spans about 200,000 clones, around four fifths being singletons. The CDR3 covers 13 residues. Per germline, CDR1 SGHRS and CDR2 YFSETQ. Trimming pared 3 bases from V and 5 bases from J, leaving 9 bases between. The sequencing sample was made of PBMCs. The source is a woman between 18 and 30 years old in good health and CMV-seronegative. This chain connects TRBV5-1 to TRBJ1-5; D uncertain. CDR3 sequence (DNA): TGCGCCAGCAGCTCCGCCGTCGATCAGCCCCAGCATTTT. Protein sequence: CASSSAVDQPQHF. Combining the CDR3 with reference TRBV5-1 and TRBJ1-5 gives the whole variable domain KAGVTQTPRYLIKTRGQQVTLSCSPISGHRSVSWYQQTPGQGLQFLFEYFSETQRNKGNFPGRFSGRQFSNSRSEMNVSTLELGDSALYLCASSSAVDQPQHFGDGTRLSIL.